A selection of T cell receptor beta chains follows, all from one sample in a study of tumor-infiltrating lymphocytes in primary liver carcinoma. MiXCR was run by TCRdb on the multiplex PCR reads, yielding one entry per CDR3 protein. The data hold roughly 180,000 distinct CDR3 sequences, with 60% observed a single time. Sequencing was performed on peripheral blood. The receptors here all came from a man aged 35 to 55 with primary liver carcinoma and hepatitis B virus infection. Both conserved end residues are part of each CDR3. D genes are given only for firm matches. Some rows mark clone size as missing; the rest say once, few, many or name a class of expanded clone.

j_call | d_call | clone_size | v_call | cdr3_nt | cdr3_aa
TRBJ2-1 | TRBD2 | few | TRBV4-2 | TGTGCCAGCAGCCCCCGCTCTAACGGGAGGGGTCATGAGCAGTTCTTC | CASSPRSNGRGHEQFF
TRBJ2-7 | NA | NA | TRBV28 | TGTGCCAGCAGTTTCCGTGGTGACAGCATCTACAAGCAGTACTTC | CASSFRGDSIYKQYF
TRBJ2-7 | TRBD2 | NA | TRBV4-2 | TGTGCCAGCAGCCAAGTGTCTAGCGGGCCCACCTACGAGCAGTACTTC | CASSQVSSGPTYEQYF
TRBJ1-2 | TRBD1 | NA | TRBV14 | TGTGCCAGCAGCCAAGGGACGACAGGGAATGGCTACACCTTC | CASSQGTTGNGYTF
TRBJ2-5 | TRBD2 | NA | TRBV29-1 | TGCAGCATCGATAGCGGGACTAGCGGGAGTATTGGGACCAAGTACTTC | CSIDSGTSGSIGTKYF
TRBJ2-7 | NA | NA | TRBV6-6 | TGTGCCAGCAGTTACTATACTGAGACCAGTAGTTCCGACGAGCAGTACTTC | CASSYYTETSSSDEQYF
TRBJ2-7 | TRBD1 | NA | TRBV10-3 | TGTGCCATCAGTAAACTCCCGGGACAGGGTTTGTACTTC | CAISKLPGQGLYF
TRBJ2-3 | NA | NA | TRBV12-3/TRBV12-4 | TGTGCCAGCACCTTCTCGAGTAACGCAGATACGCAGTATTTT | CASTFSSNADTQYF
TRBJ2-7 | TRBD2 | NA | TRBV4-1 | TGCGCCAGCAGCCATCCCGGGACTAAATACGAGCAGTACTTC | CASSHPGTKYEQYF
TRBJ2-7 | TRBD1 | NA | TRBV5-1 | TGCGCCAGCAGCTTTCTACCGGGACAGGGGGAGCAGTACTTC | CASSFLPGQGEQYF
TRBJ2-2 | TRBD2 | NA | TRBV10-3 | TGTGCCATCAGTGAGTCTGGCGGGAGGAACACCGGGGAGCTGTTTTTT | CAISESGGRNTGELFF
TRBJ2-3 | NA | NA | TRBV6-6 | TGTGCCAGCAGTTATGTAGCAGATACGCAGTATTTT | CASSYVADTQYF
TRBJ2-2 | TRBD1 | NA | TRBV19 | TGTGCCATTGGACAGGTCAACACCGGGGAGCTGTTTTTT | CAIGQVNTGELFF
TRBJ2-2 | TRBD2 | NA | TRBV4-2 | TGTGTCAGCAGCCCTACCAGCGGGAGGGCCTCCGGGGAGCTGTTTTTT | CVSSPTSGRASGELFF
TRBJ1-1 | NA | NA | TRBV6-5 | TGTGCCAGCAGTTACTCAGCAGGGATATCGGGCACTGAAGCTTTCTTT | CASSYSAGISGTEAFF
TRBJ2-7 | TRBD1 | NA | TRBV6-5 | TGTGCCAGCACTCCATCCTGGGACAGGGTGGAGCAGTACTTC | CASTPSWDRVEQYF
TRBJ2-7 | NA | few | TRBV6-5 | TGTGCCAGCAGTTACGAGGACAGCTACGAGCAGTACTTC | CASSYEDSYEQYF
TRBJ1-2 | TRBD1 | many | TRBV11-2 | TGTGCCAGCAGATCGACAGGGGTCTATGGCTACACCTTC | CASRSTGVYGYTF
TRBJ2-7 | NA | NA | TRBV7-8 | TGTGCCATCAGTCAGCACTACGAGCAGTATTTC | CAISQHYEQYF
TRBJ2-5 | TRBD1 | few | TRBV12-3/TRBV12-4 | TGTGCCAGCAGTTTAGGTACAGGGGGAGGAGAGACCCAGTACTTC | CASSLGTGGGETQYF
TRBJ2-7 | NA | NA | TRBV11-1 | TGTGCCAACAGCAACCATGAGCAGTACTTC | CANSNHEQYF
TRBJ2-7 | NA | once | TRBV29-1 | TGCAGCGTCGAACTCACAGGTTACGAGCAGTACTTC | CSVELTGYEQYF
TRBJ2-3 | TRBD2 | NA | TRBV7-8 | TGTGCCAGCAGCGACCGAAGACTAGCGGGATACTCTAGCACAGATACGCAGTATTTT | CASSDRRLAGYSSTDTQYF
TRBJ2-1 | NA | NA | TRBV11-2 | TGTGCCAGCAGCTCCGTAGTCGGTGAGCAGTCCTTT | CASSSVVGEQSF
TRBJ2-5 | TRBD2 | NA | TRBV30 | TGTACCTGGAGCAACCCGCGGGAGGGCCTGAATCAAGAGACCCAGTACTTC | CTWSNPREGLNQETQYF
TRBJ1-4 | NA | once | TRBV4-1 | TGCGCCAGCAGCCAAGGGGGCTGGAATGTAAAACTGTTTTTT | CASSQGGWNVKLFF
TRBJ2-1 | TRBD1 | NA | TRBV6-2/TRBV6-3 | TGTGCCAGCAGCATGAGGACAGGGGGCTATGAGCAGTTCTTC | CASSMRTGGYEQFF
TRBJ2-1 | NA | few | TRBV30 | TGTGCCTGGAATCCCAGGGGTAATGAGCAGTTCTTC | CAWNPRGNEQFF
TRBJ1-5 | NA | many | TRBV12-3/TRBV12-4 | TGTGCCAGCAGTTTTCGACTGTCTAATCAGCCCCAGCATTTT | CASSFRLSNQPQHF
TRBJ2-7 | NA | NA | TRBV16 | TGTGCCAGCAGCCAATCGAACTCCGCCTACGAGCAGTACTTC | CASSQSNSAYEQYF
TRBJ2-3 | NA | NA | TRBV21-1 | TGTGCCAGCAGCCAGAGGGGACAGGGTACAGATACGCAGTATTTT | CASSQRGQGTDTQYF
TRBJ2-4 | TRBD2 | NA | TRBV20-1 | TGCAGTGCTAGAGATGGGAGCGGGGGGATGTACTTC | CSARDGSGGMYF
TRBJ2-1 | NA | NA | TRBV11-2 | TGTGCCAGCAGCTTCTTACGAGATGGTGAGCAGTTCTTC | CASSFLRDGEQFF
TRBJ1-5 | TRBD1 | few | TRBV6-2/TRBV6-3 | TGTGCCAGCAGTGAGTTAGGGGGCGCGAGCAATCAGCCCCAGCATTTT | CASSELGGASNQPQHF
TRBJ1-2 | NA | NA | TRBV10-3 | TGTGCCATCACCGAGGACACCAACTATGGCTACACCTTC | CAITEDTNYGYTF
TRBJ2-7 | TRBD1 | NA | TRBV6-1 | TGTGCCAGCAGAATATCGACAGGGGATTACGAGCAGTACTTC | CASRISTGDYEQYF
TRBJ2-5 | NA | once | TRBV11-2 | TGCGCCAGCAGCCCCAGAGCGGGACAGTCAGAGACCCAGTACTTC | CASSPRAGQSETQYF
TRBJ2-5 | NA | NA | TRBV29-1 | TGCAGCGCACCCGGATCGGGGAAAGAGACCCAGTACTTC | CSAPGSGKETQYF
TRBJ2-5 | NA | NA | TRBV29-1 | TGCAGCGTCGAAGAAAATATTGGGGAGACCCAATACTTC | CSVEENIGETQYF
TRBJ2-3 | TRBD2 | NA | TRBV6-6 | TGTGCCAGCAGTTATCTCGGTAAACCGGGACTAGCGGGATACACTGGCACAGATACGCAGTATTTT | CASSYLGKPGLAGYTGTDTQYF
TRBJ2-1 | NA | few | TRBV10-3 | TGTGCCATCAGTCTTTCGGGGACCGCGGGTGAGCAGTTCTTC | CAISLSGTAGEQFF
TRBJ1-4 | NA | NA | TRBV10-3 | TGTGCCATCTGTGCGGGGGGGGCTCGAGAAAAACTGTTTTTT | CAICAGGAREKLFF